The rows below give T cell receptor beta chains drawn from one sample of a study of T cells in Graves' hyperthyroidism and ophthalmopathy. TCRdb re-derived calls from the multiplex PCR reads in MiXCR, one entry per CDR3 protein. This sample carries around 340,000 distinct CDR3 sequences, approximately 18% of them seen once, and the ten largest clones take under 55%. Sequences were obtained from blood. The receptors stem from a woman between 50 and 59 years old with Graves' hyperthyroidism. Each CDR3 is given with its conserved first and last residue. D genes are given only for firm matches. Only some rows state a clone size, as once, few, many or a class for expanded clones.

CDR3aa: CASSFGPNTEAFF
CDR3nt: TGTGCCAGCAGTTTCGGGCCGAACACTGAAGCTTTCTTT
d_gene: -
v_gene: TRBV28
j_gene: TRBJ1-1
abundance: many

CDR3aa: CASSLTGGDSPLHF
CDR3nt: TGTGCCAGCAGTTTAACAGGGGGTGATTCACCCCTCCACTTT
d_gene: TRBD1
v_gene: TRBV12-3/TRBV12-4
j_gene: TRBJ1-6
abundance: many

CDR3aa: CASSTDRDNEQFF
CDR3nt: TGTGCTAGCAGCACCGACAGGGACAATGAGCAGTTCTTC
d_gene: TRBD1
v_gene: TRBV7-7
j_gene: TRBJ2-1
abundance: many

CDR3aa: CASSSTTGGVFYGYTF
CDR3nt: TGTGCCAGCAGCTCGACGACAGGGGGAGTTTTCTATGGCTACACCTTC
d_gene: TRBD1
v_gene: TRBV5-5
j_gene: TRBJ1-2
abundance: -

CDR3aa: CASRSGAGYTF
CDR3nt: TGTGCCAGCAGGTCCGGGGCTGGCTACACCTTC
d_gene: -
v_gene: TRBV2
j_gene: TRBJ1-2
abundance: many

CDR3aa: CASSLTAGTDTQYF
CDR3nt: TGTGCCAGCAGTTTGACGGCGGGCACAGATACGCAGTATTTT
d_gene: -
v_gene: TRBV12-3/TRBV12-4
j_gene: TRBJ2-3
abundance: many

CDR3aa: CASSGRGGPSYEQYF
CDR3nt: TGTGCCAGCAGTGGACGGGGCGGCCCCTCCTACGAGCAGTACTTC
d_gene: -
v_gene: TRBV11-1
j_gene: TRBJ2-7
abundance: many

CDR3aa: CSASRGRETQYF
CDR3nt: TGCAGTGCTAGCAGGGGACGGGAGACCCAGTACTTC
d_gene: -
v_gene: TRBV20-1
j_gene: TRBJ2-5
abundance: many

CDR3aa: CASSLGQTDSFYEQYF
CDR3nt: TGTGCCAGCAGTTTAGGCCAAACGGACAGTTTCTACGAGCAGTACTTC
d_gene: -
v_gene: TRBV28
j_gene: TRBJ2-7
abundance: many

CDR3aa: CASTFSDRSSYEQYF
CDR3nt: TGTGCCAGCACCTTTTCCGACAGGTCCTCCTACGAGCAGTACTTC
d_gene: -
v_gene: TRBV6-1
j_gene: TRBJ2-7
abundance: many

CDR3aa: CASSLTLEAFF
CDR3nt: TGTGCCAGCAGCTTAACACTTGAAGCTTTCTTT
d_gene: -
v_gene: TRBV7-9
j_gene: TRBJ1-1
abundance: few

CDR3aa: CASSLNGDSNYGYTF
CDR3nt: TGTGCCAGCAGCCTGAACGGAGATTCTAACTATGGCTACACCTTC
d_gene: -
v_gene: TRBV2
j_gene: TRBJ1-2
abundance: few

CDR3aa: CASSGSTSIDEQYF
CDR3nt: TGTGCCAGCAGTGGATCGACTAGTATTGACGAGCAGTACTTC
d_gene: -
v_gene: TRBV6-1
j_gene: TRBJ2-7
abundance: many

CDR3aa: CAWRDGPGAEAFF
CDR3nt: TGTGCCTGGAGGGATGGGCCCGGAGCTGAAGCTTTCTTT
d_gene: -
v_gene: TRBV30
j_gene: TRBJ1-1
abundance: many

CDR3aa: CATRTMTEGYGYTF
CDR3nt: TGTGCCACCAGAACCATGACGGAAGGCTATGGCTACACCTTC
d_gene: -
v_gene: TRBV15
j_gene: TRBJ1-2
abundance: -

CDR3aa: CASSRDRGNTEAFF
CDR3nt: TGTGCCAGCAGTCGGGACAGGGGGAACACTGAAGCTTTCTTT
d_gene: TRBD1
v_gene: TRBV2
j_gene: TRBJ1-1
abundance: many

CDR3aa: CASSLHREETQYF
CDR3nt: TGTGCCAGCAGTCTCCACAGGGAAGAGACCCAGTACTTC
d_gene: -
v_gene: TRBV12-3/TRBV12-4
j_gene: TRBJ2-5
abundance: many

CDR3aa: CASSWTVTDTQYF
CDR3nt: TGTGCCAGCAGTTGGACAGTTACAGATACGCAGTATTTT
d_gene: -
v_gene: TRBV12-3/TRBV12-4
j_gene: TRBJ2-3
abundance: many

CDR3aa: CASSLGTGGRTNTQYF
CDR3nt: TGCGCCAGCAGCTTGGGGACAGGCGGCCGGACGAATACGCAGTATTTT
d_gene: TRBD1
v_gene: TRBV5-1
j_gene: TRBJ2-3
abundance: many

CDR3aa: CASSPFSGHSETQYF
CDR3nt: TGTGCCAGCTCTCCGTTCTCGGGACATAGTGAGACCCAGTACTTC
d_gene: -
v_gene: TRBV28
j_gene: TRBJ2-5
abundance: many

CDR3aa: CASSMAGPNTDTQYF
CDR3nt: TGCGCCAGCAGCATGGCCGGACCCAACACAGATACGCAGTATTTT
d_gene: -
v_gene: TRBV5-1
j_gene: TRBJ2-3
abundance: -

CDR3aa: CASSPRTGEEQFF
CDR3nt: TGTGCCAGCTCACCACGTACGGGGGAAGAGCAGTTCTTC
d_gene: -
v_gene: TRBV18
j_gene: TRBJ2-1
abundance: -

CDR3aa: CASSLSSGSGNGYTF
CDR3nt: TGTGCCAGCAGTTTATCCTCGGGGTCGGGGAATGGCTACACCTTC
d_gene: -
v_gene: TRBV27
j_gene: TRBJ1-2
abundance: few

CDR3aa: CASSVSRVDQPQHF
CDR3nt: TGTGCCAGCAGCGTAAGCAGGGTGGATCAGCCCCAGCATTTT
d_gene: -
v_gene: TRBV9
j_gene: TRBJ1-5
abundance: -

CDR3aa: CASSLSTANQPQHF
CDR3nt: TGTGCCAGCAGCTTAAGTACAGCCAATCAGCCCCAGCATTTT
d_gene: -
v_gene: TRBV7-9
j_gene: TRBJ1-5
abundance: few

CDR3aa: CASALNEKLFF
CDR3nt: TGTGCCAGCGCCCTTAATGAAAAACTGTTTTTT
d_gene: -
v_gene: TRBV6-1
j_gene: TRBJ1-4
abundance: -

CDR3aa: CASSPRGSSSTDTQYF
CDR3nt: TGTGCCAGCAGCCCACGGGGCAGTTCTAGCACAGATACGCAGTATTTT
d_gene: -
v_gene: TRBV7-9
j_gene: TRBJ2-3
abundance: many

CDR3aa: CAWSHTGAGGGETQYF
CDR3nt: TGTGCCTGGAGTCACACGGGGGCAGGCGGGGGAGAGACCCAGTACTTC
d_gene: -
v_gene: TRBV30
j_gene: TRBJ2-5
abundance: many

CDR3aa: CASRAVPILQYF
CDR3nt: TGTGCCAGCAGGGCTGTGCCTATACTGCAGTATTTT
d_gene: -
v_gene: TRBV2
j_gene: TRBJ2-3
abundance: few

CDR3aa: CASSETDSGNTIYF
CDR3nt: TGTGCCAGCAGTGAAACGGACTCTGGAAACACCATATATTTT
d_gene: -
v_gene: TRBV6-1
j_gene: TRBJ1-3
abundance: few

CDR3aa: CASSDGTSKKETQYF
CDR3nt: TGTGCCAGCAGCGACGGGACTAGTAAAAAAGAGACCCAGTACTTC
d_gene: TRBD2
v_gene: TRBV9
j_gene: TRBJ2-5
abundance: -

CDR3aa: CAPRDEHYGYTF
CDR3nt: TGTGCCCCCCGGGACGAACACTATGGCTACACCTTC
d_gene: -
v_gene: TRBV12-3/TRBV12-4
j_gene: TRBJ1-2
abundance: few

CDR3aa: CASNGRQGNTEAFF
CDR3nt: TGTGCCAGCAACGGGAGGCAGGGGAACACTGAAGCTTTCTTT
d_gene: -
v_gene: TRBV2
j_gene: TRBJ1-1
abundance: many

CDR3aa: CASSHLREGPNTQYF
CDR3nt: TGTGCCAGCAGCCACTTGCGGGAGGGCCCGAATACGCAGTATTTT
d_gene: TRBD2
v_gene: TRBV3-1
j_gene: TRBJ2-3
abundance: many

CDR3aa: CASSDGLAGDEQFF
CDR3nt: TGTGCCAGCAGTGACGGACTAGCGGGGGATGAGCAGTTCTTC
d_gene: TRBD2
v_gene: TRBV2
j_gene: TRBJ2-1
abundance: many

CDR3aa: CASSTRGLDNSPLHF
CDR3nt: TGTGCCAGCAGCACCCGGGGCCTGGATAATTCACCCCTCCACTTT
d_gene: -
v_gene: TRBV7-8
j_gene: TRBJ1-6
abundance: few